These T cell receptor beta chains were read from a single sample in a study of blood T cell repertoires in COVID-19. Method: immunoSEQ multiplex PCR; TCRdb's copy keeps in-frame clones and lacks some. The table has some 300,000 clones, roughly 90% seen once. Sequencing was done on a sample of PBMCs or T cells enriched from blood (not recorded which). All receptors derive from a woman in her thirties who had recovered from COVID-19. Both conserved end residues are part of each CDR3. Fields, in order: V gene, J gene, D gene, clone size, CDR3 protein. The D gene is left open where the match is weak. Part of the rows lack a size; the others show once, few, many or a class for expanded clones.

>TRBV7-8|TRBJ1-2|TRBD1|few
CASSSRTGYNYGYTF
>TRBV19|TRBJ1-1|TRBD1|.
CASSIDGQGAVAGNTEAFF
>TRBV6-5|TRBJ2-1|TRBD1|.
CASSTDRDNEQFF
>TRBV28|TRBJ2-4|.|once
CASTEQASKNIQYF
>TRBV4-1|TRBJ2-5|.|.
CASSRGIQETQYF
>TRBV19|TRBJ2-7|TRBD1|.
CASSKGQGYEQYF
>TRBV18|TRBJ2-2|.|few
CASSPTRSNGELFF
>TRBV5-1|TRBJ1-6|TRBD1|.
CASTLNRGDNSPLHF
>TRBV19|TRBJ1-1|TRBD1|.
CASSTYRGRPAFF
>TRBV18|TRBJ2-1|.|.
CASSHSQGYNEQFF
>TRBV6-1|TRBJ2-1|.|.
CASSEGGDNEQFF
>TRBV4-3|TRBJ1-5|TRBD1|.
CASSQDSGTGTWPQHF
>TRBV4-1|TRBJ2-2|TRBD1|few
CASTVDRGPGELFF
>TRBV11-2|TRBJ2-5|.|.
CASSLVLGGAGEETQYF
>TRBV25-1|TRBJ2-2|TRBD1|once
CASSVSRDRDTGELFF
>TRBV18|TRBJ1-6|.|.
CASSPVAGVRSSPLHF
>TRBV11-3|TRBJ1-6|TRBD1|once
CASSIQGQVSNSLGDSPLHF
>TRBV29-1|TRBJ2-7|.|.
CSVDFGTSREQYF
>TRBV7-6|TRBJ1-1|.|.
CASSLGSLAPGEAFF